The next 20 T cell receptor beta chains were all read from a single sample in a study of T cells in localized non-small cell lung cancer. Measured with immunoSEQ multiplex PCR; TCRdb has only the in-frame clones, and not every one. The table shows roughly 40,000 clones, with approximately 80% occurring only once. The source material was peripheral blood mononuclear cells, sampled before any cancer treatment. The receptors shown here come from a male donor at least 60 years old with stage II lung adenocarcinoma.

This chain joins TRBV19 and TRBJ1-5, with a weak D call TRBD1 (6 bases). This CDR3 spans 12 amino acids. Per the germline V gene, CDR1 is LNHDA and CDR2 is SQIVND (reference sequence). The germline V and J ends were trimmed by 6 bases and 6 bases, with 9 bases remaining between them. The CDR3 loop is CASRGASQPQHF. For the CDR3, the DNA is TGTGCCAGTAGGGGGGCAAGTCAGCCCCAGCATTTT.

The chain joins TRBV30 to TRBJ1-2, with TRBD1 matching over 8 bases. This CDR3 spans 11 amino acids. Germline V gene lookup returns CDR1 GTSNPN and CDR2 SVGIG (reference sequence). The trim removed 0 bases at V and 14 bases at J, leaving 5 bases unmatched. The CDR3: CAWSVQDRETF. The DNA of the CDR3 is TGTGCCTGGAGTGTACAGGACAGGGAAACCTTC.

The chain carries TRBV9 and TRBJ2-2, with a tentative D call TRBD2 (6 bases). Per the germline V gene, CDR1 is SGDLS and CDR2 is YYNGEE. V was cut by 6 bases and J by 5 bases, with 20 bases left in between. The length of the CDR3 is 16 residues. The DNA for the CDR3 is TGTGCCAGCACAAGGGAAGGGAGGAGAGGAACCGGGGAGCTGTTTTTT. It is translated as CASTREGRRGTGELFF.

The genes are TRBV27 and TRBJ2-5; a possible D gene is TRBD2 (6 bases). V lost 8 bases to trimming and J lost 6 bases, with 16 bases between them. The germline CDR1 and CDR2 sequences are MNHEY and SMNVEV (reference sequence). This CDR3 is 13 amino acids long. CDR3 nucleotides: TGTGCCAGCGGGGGGACTTGGGGACAGACCCAGTACTTC. It translates to CASGGTWGQTQYF.

The gene calls are TRBV4-3 and TRBJ2-1, with TRBD2 as a possible D gene (5 bases). CDR1 is LGHNA and CDR2 is YSLEER in the germline V gene. Between the trimmed V and J ends, which lost 0 bases and 7 bases, there was a span of 13 bases. The CDR3 is 15 residues long. The CDR3 loop reads CASSQEDGSLNEQFF. The CDR3 coding sequence is TGCGCCAGCAGCCAAGAAGATGGGAGCCTGAATGAGCAGTTCTTC.

Here the CDR3 reads CASRGQGLSYEQYF. The CDR3 DNA follows: TGTGCCAGCAGGGGACAGGGCCTCTCCTACGAGCAGTACTTC. The rearrangement uses TRBV2 and TRBJ2-7, with 9 bases matching TRBD1. Germline V gene lookup returns CDR1 SNHLY and CDR2 FYNNEI. The CDR3 is made up of 14 amino acids. Trimming at V came to 6 bases and at J to 0 bases, leaving 3 bases not matched to a gene.

The chain is built from TRBV6-5 and TRBJ2-2, with D possibly called TRBD1 or TRBD2 (5 bases each). The CDR3 totals 15 residues. V lost 6 bases and J 5 bases, leaving 16 bases between the germline ends. CDR1 and CDR2 from the germline V gene are MNHEY and SVGAGI. The CDR3 DNA reads TGTGCCAGCAGGGATTGGGACCGCCAAACCGGGGAGCTGTTTTTT. It translates to CASRDWDRQTGELFF.

The rearrangement uses TRBV18 and TRBJ1-4; D uncertain. The CDR3 has 16 residues. Germline CDR1 reads KGHSH; CDR2 reads LQKENI. V shed 1 base and J shed 8 bases, with 17 bases lying between them. CDR3 nucleotide sequence: TGTGCCAGCTCACCACAGGGTTTACAGACGGGGGAAAAACTGTTTTTT. Encoded protein: CASSPQGLQTGEKLFF.

The chain is built from TRBV28 and TRBJ2-5; D is ambiguous. The V end was cut by 7 bases, the J end by 5 bases, with 20 bases between. This CDR3 is 15 amino acids long. Germline CDR1 is MDHEN and CDR2 is SYDVKM. The CDR3 reads CASTALDHARETQYF. The DNA for the CDR3 is TGTGCCAGCACCGCCCTCGACCATGCTAGGGAGACCCAGTACTTC.

This clone was detected a few times. Other DNA variants within this sample encode the same CDR3. The chain links TRBV5-4 to TRBJ2-7; D not resolved. CDR1 is SGHNT and CDR2 is YYREEE in the germline V gene (reference sequence). The CDR3 has 11 amino acids. V was cut by 4 bases and J by 4 bases, with 6 bases left in between. DNA of the CDR3: TGTGCCAGCAGCCTAGGATACGAGCAGTACTTC. This gives the protein CASSLGYEQYF.

This clone was seen a handful of times. The chain carries TRBV7-2 and TRBJ2-3; no firm D call. V lost 2 bases, J lost 1 base, and 10 bases lay in between. The CDR3 spans 15 residues. Germline V gives CDR1 SGHTA, CDR2 FQGNSA. The CDR3 protein is CASSLNTVGTDTQYF. The CDR3 coding sequence is TGTGCCAGCAGCTTAAATACGGTAGGCACAGATACGCAGTATTTT.

This chain links TRBV19 with TRBJ2-1; 10 nucleotides line up with TRBD1. This CDR3 spans 15 amino acids. J was trimmed by 10 bases and V by 5 bases; bases with no gene match: 11. Germline V CDR1 and CDR2: LNHDA, SQIVND (reference sequence). CDR3 sequence: CASSRQGQGKREQFF. CDR3 sequence (DNA): TGTGCCAGTAGTCGGCAGGGACAGGGGAAGAGAGAGCAGTTCTTC.

The V and J genes are TRBV2 and TRBJ1-4, with D tentatively TRBD1 (5 bases). The V end was cut by 6 bases, the J end by 3 bases, with 8 bases between. The length of the CDR3 is 13 residues. Germline CDR1 SNHLY, CDR2 FYNNEI. The CDR3 region has the DNA TGTGCCAGCAGGAGGGGTTCTAATGAAAAACTGTTTTTT. This encodes CASRRGSNEKLFF.

The chain is built from TRBV7-7 and TRBJ2-5, with a tentative D call TRBD2 (7 bases). Germline CDR1 reads SSHAT; CDR2 reads FNYEAQ (reference sequence). The CDR3 is made up of 14 amino acids. Trimming pared 8 bases from V and 4 bases from J, leaving 17 bases between. The CDR3 reads CASAKGGAGETQYF. The CDR3 coding sequence is TGTGCCAGCGCCAAAGGGGGGGCAGGAGAGACCCAGTACTTC.

This rearrangement joins TRBV5-5 to TRBJ2-3; the D gene is possibly TRBD2 (6 bases). Germline assignment: CDR1 SGHKS and CDR2 YYEKEE (reference sequence). Trimming removed 0 bases from V and 4 bases from J, with 9 bases in between. This CDR3 is built from 14 residues. This CDR3 is CASSLAGGADTQYF. As DNA, the CDR3 is TGTGCCAGCAGCTTGGCTGGAGGGGCAGATACGCAGTATTTT.

V usage is TRBV5-1 and J usage is TRBJ2-1, with 9 bases lining up with TRBD1. Germline V gene data show CDR1 as SGHRS and CDR2 as YFSETQ. After removal of 0 bases from V and 5 bases from J, the junction contained 0 bases not matched to a gene. The CDR3 contains 14 residues. CDR3 DNA: TGCGCCAGCAGCTTGGACAGGGGGCACAATGAGCAGTTCTTC. The encoded protein is CASSLDRGHNEQFF.

The chain joins TRBV25-1 to TRBJ1-4, with 9 bases that match TRBD1. The V segment lost 7 bases and the J segment 4 bases; nucleotides outside the gene matches: 4. The CDR3 covers 14 residues. CDR1 MGHDK and CDR2 SYGVNS come from the germline V gene. The CDR3 nucleotides are TGTGCCAGCAAGGGACAGGGTTTTAATGAAAAACTGTTTTTT. Translation gives CASKGQGFNEKLFF.

This clone appeared a single time. The J gene is TRBJ1-1, the V gene TRBV19, with D tentatively TRBD1 (6 bases). Looked up from germline, CDR1 is LNHDA and CDR2 is SQIVND (reference sequence). This CDR3 spans 14 amino acids. Deletions cut 6 bases from V and 3 bases from J, with 14 bases between. CDR3 bases: TGTGCCAGTAGATACAGGGCCGAGGACACTGAAGCTTTCTTT. Encoded protein: CASRYRAEDTEAFF.

The rearrangement uses TRBV6-5 and TRBJ2-7; possibly TRBD1 for D (5 bases). The CDR3 consists of 11 residues. V shed 8 bases and J shed 3 bases, with 8 bases lying between them. The germline V gene encodes CDR1 MNHEY and CDR2 SVGAGI. CDR3 protein: CASQTGYEQYF. In DNA, the CDR3 is TGTGCCAGCCAAACAGGCTACGAGCAGTACTTC.

The chain combines TRBV9 with TRBJ2-1; no reliable D call. The germline V gene has CDR1 SGDLS and CDR2 YYNGEE. V lost 2 bases and J 12 bases, leaving 12 bases between the germline ends. The CDR3 consists of 12 residues. CDR3 sequence: CASSVFGSWQFF. CDR3 DNA sequence: TGTGCCAGCAGCGTGTTCGGGTCCTGGCAGTTCTTC.